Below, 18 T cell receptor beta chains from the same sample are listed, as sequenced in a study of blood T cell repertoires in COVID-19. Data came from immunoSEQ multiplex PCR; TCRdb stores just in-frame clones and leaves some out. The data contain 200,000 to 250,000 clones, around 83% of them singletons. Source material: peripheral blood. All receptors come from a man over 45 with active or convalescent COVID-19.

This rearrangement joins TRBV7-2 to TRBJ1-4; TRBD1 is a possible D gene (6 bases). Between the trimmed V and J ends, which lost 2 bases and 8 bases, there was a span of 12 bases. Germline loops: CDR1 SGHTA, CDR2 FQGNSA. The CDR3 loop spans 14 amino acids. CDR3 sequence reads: CASSLTTGYEKLFF. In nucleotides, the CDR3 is TGTGCCAGCAGCTTAACTACAGGGTACGAAAAACTGTTTTTT. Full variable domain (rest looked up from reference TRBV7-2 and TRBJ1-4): GAGVSQSPSNKVTEKGKDVELRCDPISGHTALYWYRQSLGQGLEFLIYFQGNSAPDKSGLPSDRFSAERTGGSVSTLTIQRTQQEDSAVYLCASSLTTGYEKLFFGSGTQLSVL.

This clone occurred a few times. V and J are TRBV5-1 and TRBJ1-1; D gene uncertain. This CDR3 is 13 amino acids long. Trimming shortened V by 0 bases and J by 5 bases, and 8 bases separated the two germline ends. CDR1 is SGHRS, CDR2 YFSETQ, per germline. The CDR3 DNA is TGCGCCAGCAGCTTGGATAGTTTAACTGAAGCTTTCTTT. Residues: CASSLDSLTEAFF.

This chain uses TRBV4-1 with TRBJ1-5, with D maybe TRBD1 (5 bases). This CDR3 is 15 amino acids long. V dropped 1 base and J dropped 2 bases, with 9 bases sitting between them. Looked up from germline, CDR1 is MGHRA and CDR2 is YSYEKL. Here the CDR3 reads CASSQAGSGNQPQHF. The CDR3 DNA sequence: TGCGCCAGCAGCCAAGCAGGGTCCGGCAATCAGCCCCAGCATTTT.

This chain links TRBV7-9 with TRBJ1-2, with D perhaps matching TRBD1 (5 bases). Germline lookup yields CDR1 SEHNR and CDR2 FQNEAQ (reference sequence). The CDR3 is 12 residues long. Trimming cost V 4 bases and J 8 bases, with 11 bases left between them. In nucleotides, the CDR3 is TGTGCCAGCAGCTACGGACAAACCGGCTACACCTTC. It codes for CASSYGQTGYTF. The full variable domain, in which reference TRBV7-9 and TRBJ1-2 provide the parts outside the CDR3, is DTGVSQNPRHKITKRGQNVTFRCDPISEHNRLYWYRQTLGQGPEFLTYFQNEAQLEKSRLLSDRFSAERPKGSFSTLEIQRTEQGDSAMYLCASSYGQTGYTFGSGTRLTVV.

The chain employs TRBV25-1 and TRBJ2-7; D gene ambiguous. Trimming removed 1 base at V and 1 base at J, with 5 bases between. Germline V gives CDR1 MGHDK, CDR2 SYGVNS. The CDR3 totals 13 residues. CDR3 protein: CASSESGSYEQYV. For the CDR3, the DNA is TGTGCCAGCAGTGAATCGGGTTCCTACGAGCAGTACGTC.

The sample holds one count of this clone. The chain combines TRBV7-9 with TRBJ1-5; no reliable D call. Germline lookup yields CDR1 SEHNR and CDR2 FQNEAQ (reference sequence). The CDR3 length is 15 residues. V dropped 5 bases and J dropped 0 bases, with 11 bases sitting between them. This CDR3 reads CASSPGGYSNQPQHF. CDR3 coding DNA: TGTGCCAGCAGCCCGGGTGGGTATAGCAATCAGCCCCAGCATTTT.

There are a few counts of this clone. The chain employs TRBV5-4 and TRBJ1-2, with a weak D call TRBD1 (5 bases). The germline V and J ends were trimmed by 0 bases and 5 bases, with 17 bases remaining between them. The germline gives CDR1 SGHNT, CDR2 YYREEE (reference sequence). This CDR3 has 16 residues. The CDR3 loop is CASSLVPGGVRYGYTF. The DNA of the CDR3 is TGTGCCAGCAGCTTGGTCCCTGGAGGGGTAAGGTATGGCTACACCTTC.

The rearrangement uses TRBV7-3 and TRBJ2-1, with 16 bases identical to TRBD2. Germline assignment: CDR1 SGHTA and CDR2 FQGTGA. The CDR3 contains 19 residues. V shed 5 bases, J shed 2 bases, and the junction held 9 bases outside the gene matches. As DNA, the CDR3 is TGTGCCAGCAGCCCAGGGACTAGCGGGGGGGGCGGCCCCTACAATGAGCAGTTCTTC. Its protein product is CASSPGTSGGGGPYNEQFF.

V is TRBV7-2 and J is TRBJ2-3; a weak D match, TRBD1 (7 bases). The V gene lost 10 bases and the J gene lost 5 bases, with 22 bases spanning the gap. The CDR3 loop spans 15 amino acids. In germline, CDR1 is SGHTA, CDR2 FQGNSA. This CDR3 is CATSGGRGLGDTQYF. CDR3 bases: TGTGCCACCTCCGGGGGTAGGGGGCTTGGAGATACGCAGTATTTT.

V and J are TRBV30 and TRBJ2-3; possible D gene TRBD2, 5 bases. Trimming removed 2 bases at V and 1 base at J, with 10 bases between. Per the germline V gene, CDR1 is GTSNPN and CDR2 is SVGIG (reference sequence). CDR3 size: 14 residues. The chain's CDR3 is CAWSYMRGTDTQYF. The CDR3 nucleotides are TGTGCCTGGAGTTATATGCGGGGCACAGATACGCAGTATTTT. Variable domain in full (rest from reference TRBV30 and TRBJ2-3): SQTIHQWPATLVQPVGSPLSLECTVEGTSNPNLYWYRQAAGRGLQLLFYSVGIGQISSEVPQNLSASRPQDRQFILSSKKLLLSDSGFYLCAWSYMRGTDTQYFGPGTRLTVL.

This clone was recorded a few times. The DNA of the CDR3 is TGTGCCAGCAGCGTAATAACAGGGACTGAAGCTTTCTTT. The encoded protein is CASSVITGTEAFF. The V call is TRBV9, the J call TRBJ1-1, with D perhaps TRBD1 (6 bases). Trimming cost V 1 base and J 5 bases, with 9 bases left between them. CDR1 is SGDLS, CDR2 YYNGEE, per germline. CDR3 length equals 13 residues.

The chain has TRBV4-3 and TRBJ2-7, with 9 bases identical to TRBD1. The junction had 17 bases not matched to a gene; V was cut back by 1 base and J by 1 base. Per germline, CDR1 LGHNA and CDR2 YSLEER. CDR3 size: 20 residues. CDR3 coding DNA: TGCGCCAGCAGCCAAGGGGCTCAGGACAGGGGCCCTACCCCTTCCTACGAGCAGTACGTC. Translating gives CASSQGAQDRGPTPSYEQYV.

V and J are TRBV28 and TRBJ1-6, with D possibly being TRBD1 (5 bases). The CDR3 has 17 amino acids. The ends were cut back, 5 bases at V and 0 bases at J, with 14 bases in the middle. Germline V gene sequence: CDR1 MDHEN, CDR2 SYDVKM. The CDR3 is CASSEAGLRSYNSPLHF. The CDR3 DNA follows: TGTGCCAGCAGTGAAGCAGGGCTGCGCTCCTATAATTCACCCCTCCACTTT. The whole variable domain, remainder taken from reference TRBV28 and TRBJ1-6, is DVKVTQSSRYLVKRTGEKVFLECVQDMDHENMFWYRQDPGLGLRLIYFSYDVKMKEKGDIPEGYSVSREKKERFSLILESASTNQTSMYLCASSEAGLRSYNSPLHFGNGTRLTVT.

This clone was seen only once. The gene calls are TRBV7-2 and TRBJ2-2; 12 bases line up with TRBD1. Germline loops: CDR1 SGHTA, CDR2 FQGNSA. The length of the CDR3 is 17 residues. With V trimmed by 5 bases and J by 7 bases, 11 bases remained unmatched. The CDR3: CASSESWDRGPVGELFF. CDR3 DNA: TGTGCCAGCAGCGAGTCGTGGGACAGGGGGCCAGTCGGGGAGCTGTTTTTT.

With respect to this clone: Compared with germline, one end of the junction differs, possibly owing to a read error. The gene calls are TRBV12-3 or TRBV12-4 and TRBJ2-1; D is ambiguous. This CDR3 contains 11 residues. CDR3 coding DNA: TGTGCCAGCAGGTTAGTGAGTGAGCAGTTCTTC. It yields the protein CASRLVSEQFF.

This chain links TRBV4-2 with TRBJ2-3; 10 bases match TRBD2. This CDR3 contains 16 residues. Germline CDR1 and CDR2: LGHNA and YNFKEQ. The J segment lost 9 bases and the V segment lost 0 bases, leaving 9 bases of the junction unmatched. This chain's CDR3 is CASSQDLSGGAKTQYF. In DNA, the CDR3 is TGTGCCAGCAGCCAAGATTTAAGCGGGGGGGCGAAGACGCAGTATTTT.

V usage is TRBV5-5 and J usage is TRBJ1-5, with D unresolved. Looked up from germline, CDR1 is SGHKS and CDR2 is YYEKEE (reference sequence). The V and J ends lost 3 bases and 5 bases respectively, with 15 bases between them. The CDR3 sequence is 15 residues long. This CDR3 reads CASSSNPFYDQPQHF. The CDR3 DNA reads TGTGCCAGCAGCTCCAATCCCTTCTACGATCAGCCCCAGCATTTT.

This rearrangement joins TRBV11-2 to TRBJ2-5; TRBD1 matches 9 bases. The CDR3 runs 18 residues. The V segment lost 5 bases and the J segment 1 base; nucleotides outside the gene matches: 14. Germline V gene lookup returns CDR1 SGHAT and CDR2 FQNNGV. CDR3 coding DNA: TGTGCCAGCAGCCCCCGTCCATTCGGGACAGGGAGCCAAGAGACCCAGTACTTC. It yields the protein CASSPRPFGTGSQETQYF.